The 29 T cell receptor beta chains given below trace back to one sample, sequenced in a study of tumor-infiltrating lymphocytes in primary liver carcinoma. Unsorted bulk tissue, about 18-32 mg of it, served as the source for co-extraction of RNA and DNA. Priming with a constant-region primer yielded TCR beta cDNA from roughly 0.45 ug total RNA. Libraries of TCR beta came from three nested multiplex PCR rounds with slightly modified ARM-PCR. Forward primers for TRBV1-TRBV30 and a C-beta reverse primer served the first two PCR rounds, at 10 cycles each. MiXCR was run by TCRdb on the multiplex PCR reads, yielding one entry per CDR3 protein. Of 35,000 to 45,000 distinct CDR3 sequences listed, more than 60% are singletons. Sequenced input: tumor-adjacent normal liver tissue. The receptors come from a woman in her twenties or thirties with primary liver carcinoma and hepatitis B virus infection.

This clonotype was seen ten or more times. The V and J genes are TRBV28 and TRBJ2-2; D is undetermined. V was trimmed by 3 bases and J by 6 bases, leaving 5 bases between them. The V gene's germline CDR1 is MDHEN and CDR2 SYDVKM. The CDR3 runs to 12 residues. The CDR3 spells CASSFNPGELFF. The DNA for the CDR3 is TGTGCCAGCAGTTTTAATCCCGGGGAGCTGTTTTTT.

The chain is built from TRBV12-3 or TRBV12-4 and TRBJ2-1, with unresolved D. Trimming removed 10 bases at V and 2 bases at J, with 15 bases between. The CDR3 has 14 amino acids. DNA for the CDR3: TGTGCCACCAAGGGTAACGGAACCTACAATGAGCAGTTCTTC. Translated, it gives CATKGNGTYNEQFF.

The chain employs TRBV10-3 and TRBJ1-5; possibly TRBD1 for D (6 bases). In germline, CDR1 is ENHRY, CDR2 SYGVKD. This CDR3 is 14 amino acids long. The V gene lost 5 bases and the J gene lost 7 bases, with 15 bases spanning the gap. CDR3 region: CAISSVQGSQPQHF. The CDR3 DNA sequence: TGTGCCATCAGTTCAGTACAGGGAAGCCAGCCCCAGCATTTT.

This chain connects TRBV6-5 to TRBJ2-1, with 9 bases lining up with TRBD2. This CDR3 has 15 residues. CDR1 is MNHEY and CDR2 is SVGAGI in the germline V gene. Trimming at V came to 5 bases and at J to 4 bases, leaving 6 bases not matched to a gene. DNA of the CDR3: TGTGCCAGCAGTGTCGGGACTAGCCCTTACAATGAGCAGTTCTTC. Translating gives CASSVGTSPYNEQFF.

The rearrangement uses TRBV28 and TRBJ2-5; 11 bases map to TRBD2. Germline V gene lookup returns CDR1 MDHEN and CDR2 SYDVKM. The CDR3 totals 15 residues. CDR3 region: CGSSPLAGAQETQYF. For the CDR3, the DNA is TGTGGTAGCAGCCCACTAGCGGGGGCCCAAGAGACCCAGTACTTC.

By sample fraction, this clonotype is medium-sized (0.01 to 0.1%). The chain joins TRBV4-1 to TRBJ1-2; no reliable D call. CDR3 size: 16 residues. V shed 1 base and J shed 8 bases, with 20 bases lying between them. CDR1 and CDR2 from the germline V gene are MGHRA and YSYEKL. The CDR3 DNA is TGCGCCAGCAGCCAAGGCCTGACCGGGAGGCCGGACGGCTACACCTTC. Amino acid sequence: CASSQGLTGRPDGYTF.

As regards this clonotype: At one end the junction does not follow the germline gene, possibly because of a read error. The chain uses TRBV12-3 or TRBV12-4 and TRBJ2-7; D is tentatively TRBD1 or TRBD2 (6 bases each). The CDR3 contains 15 residues. In DNA form, the CDR3 reads TGTGCTAGCAGTTTGAGGGGGGTAAGCTCCTACGAGCAGTACTTC. As protein: CASSLRGVSSYEQYF.

This clonotype was observed many times. The chain combines TRBV28 with TRBJ2-2; 8 bases map to TRBD2. The V segment lost 4 bases and the J segment 4 bases; nucleotides outside the gene matches: 5. The CDR3 totals 15 residues. In germline, CDR1 is MDHEN, CDR2 SYDVKM. The CDR3 coding sequence is TGTGCCAGCAGTTCGACTAGCGAAGTCACCGGGGAGCTGTTTTTT. Protein: CASSSTSEVTGELFF.

About this clonotype itself: One end of the junction fails to match germline, which may point to a read error. V usage is TRBV12-3 or TRBV12-4 and J usage is TRBJ2-2; a weak D match, TRBD1 (6 bases). The CDR3 runs to 14 residues. CDR3 in amino acids: CVSSPLTGHGELFF. Written as DNA, the CDR3 is TGTGTCAGCAGTCCCTTGACAGGACACGGGGAGCTGTTTTTT.

On this clonotype itself: Mismatch with germline at one junction end may stem from a read error. This chain uses TRBV28 with TRBJ2-7; no definite D call. The CDR3 is 13 amino acids. Germline V gene lookup returns CDR1 MDHEN and CDR2 SYDVKM. The chain's CDR3 is CASSLAVRRVIDF. The CDR3 region has the DNA TGTGCCAGCAGTTTGGCAGTCCGCCGGGTCATAGACTTC.

This clonotype is categorized as large (0.1 to 1%). The V call is TRBV11-2, the J call TRBJ2-1, with 7 bases identical to TRBD1. This CDR3 contains 15 residues. Germline V gene sequence: CDR1 SGHAT, CDR2 FQNNGV. V shed 6 bases, J shed 3 bases, and the junction held 8 bases outside the gene matches. The DNA for the CDR3 is TGTGCCAGCAGTCCCTCGGGACAGTTCTACAATGAGCAGTTCTTC. Translated, it gives CASSPSGQFYNEQFF.

With respect to this clonotype: The CDR3 does not end in the conserved phenylalanine or tryptophan, so this is likely a read error. This sequence joins TRBV29-1 and TRBJ2-3; 10 bases map to TRBD2. Germline V gene lookup returns CDR1 SQVTM and CDR2 ANQGSEA. This CDR3 has 16 amino acids. CDR3 sequence (DNA): TGCGGCGTCTCCCGGGCTAGCGGGAGTAGATCAGATACGCAGTATTAT. Its translation is CGVSRASGSRSDTQYY.

Points on this clonotype: Sequence at one end of the junction differs from germline and may be a read error. V usage is TRBV6-2 or TRBV6-3 and J usage is TRBJ2-2; either TRBD1 or TRBD2 may supply D (5 bases each). The CDR3 sequence is 15 residues long. The germline gives CDR1 MNHEY, CDR2 SVGEGT. CDR3 DNA sequence: TGTGGCAGCAGTCGGGGCGATTGGAGCATCGGGGAGCTGTTTTTT. This encodes CGSSRGDWSIGELFF.

The V gene is TRBV6-1, the J gene TRBJ2-1, with D uncertain. Trimming took 8 bases from V and 8 from J, leaving 19 bases between them. The CDR3 has 14 residues. The germline V gene has CDR1 MNHNS and CDR2 SASEGT. CDR3 nucleotide sequence: TGTGCCAGCGGTGGGGAATACCCTAGGGATGAGCAGTTCTTC. Translated, it gives CASGGEYPRDEQFF.

This clonotype was observed many times. This rearrangement joins TRBV6-2 or TRBV6-3 to TRBJ2-7, with no clear D. The CDR3 sequence is 13 residues long. CDR1 and CDR2 from the germline V gene are MNHEY and SVGEGT. V gave up 5 bases and J gave up 11 bases, with 19 bases separating them. In DNA, the CDR3 is TGTGCCAGCAGTACCCGACAACGCGAAAGGGAGTACTTC. It specifies CASSTRQREREYF.

Concerning this clonotype: This may arise from a read error, as a much more abundant clone is one base away. The genes are TRBV7-9 and TRBJ2-2; D call uncertain. Germline V gene lookup returns CDR1 SEHNR and CDR2 FQNEAQ (reference sequence). The CDR3 runs 17 residues. CDR3 region: CASSLVFRHTNIGELFF. The CDR3 DNA is TGTGCCAGCAGCTTAGTTTTTCGACACACGAACATCGGGGAGCTGTTTTTT.

The rearrangement uses TRBV6-5 and TRBJ2-3; 8 bases are shared with TRBD2. The J segment lost 10 bases and the V segment lost 7 bases, leaving 13 bases of the junction unmatched. This CDR3 spans 14 amino acids. Looked up from germline, CDR1 is MNHEY and CDR2 is SVGAGI. CDR3 sequence reads: CASIEAGAQDSQYF. DNA for the CDR3: TGTGCCAGCATTGAAGCGGGAGCTCAGGATTCGCAGTATTTT.

The V gene is TRBV28, the J gene TRBJ1-1; the D is unclear. CDR1 is MDHEN, CDR2 SYDVKM, per germline. This CDR3 contains 15 residues. V was clipped by 5 bases and J by 0 bases, with 13 bases between them. DNA for the CDR3: TGTGCCAGCAGTGTCGCAAGACCTATGAACACTGAAGCTTTCTTT. This encodes CASSVARPMNTEAFF. Together with reference TRBV28 and TRBJ1-1, the CDR3 gives the full variable domain: DVKVTQSSRYLVKRTGEKVFLECVQDMDHENMFWYRQDPGLGLRLIYFSYDVKMKEKGDIPEGYSVSREKKERFSLILESASTNQTSMYLCASSVARPMNTEAFFGQGTRLTVV.

Regarding this clonotype: The junction departs from germline at one end; a sequencing error may be responsible. This chain connects TRBV7-4 to TRBJ2-7; perhaps TRBD2 as D (6 bases). In germline, CDR1 is SGHVT, CDR2 SQSDAQ. This CDR3 comprises 15 residues. For the CDR3, the DNA is TGTGCCGGCAGACGGGACTCTGGTCCCATTCACGAGCAGTACTTC. Its translation: CAGRRDSGPIHEQYF.

Worth noting for this clonotype: One end of the junction varies from germline; a read error may be responsible. The V call is TRBV2, the J call TRBJ1-5, with no clear D. The CDR3 has 12 amino acids. Germline V gene data show CDR1 as SNHLY and CDR2 as FYNNEI. For the CDR3, the DNA is TGTGGCAGCAGGACTGGCAATCAGCCCCAGCATTTT. Its translation is CGSRTGNQPQHF.

This clonotype was found many times. The CDR3 reads CASSLIPNRGTYNEQFF. In DNA form, the CDR3 reads TGTGCCAGCAGCTTAATCCCGAACAGGGGCACCTACAATGAGCAGTTCTTC. The gene calls are TRBV7-9 and TRBJ2-1; 7 bases fit TRBD1. J gave up 2 bases and V 2 bases, and 9 bases lay outside the gene matches. The germline V gene has CDR1 SEHNR and CDR2 FQNEAQ (reference sequence). CDR3 length: 17 amino acids. Together with reference TRBV7-9 and TRBJ2-1, the CDR3 gives the full variable domain: DTGVSQNPRHKITKRGQNVTFRCDPISEHNRLYWYRQTLGQGPEFLTYFQNEAQLEKSRLLSDRFSAERPKGSFSTLEIQRTEQGDSAMYLCASSLIPNRGTYNEQFFGPGTRLTVL.

Note on this clonotype: The junction does not match germline at one end; this may be a read error. The V and J genes are TRBV11-2 and TRBJ2-7; D ambiguous. The CDR3 runs to 11 residues. Germline CDR1 reads SGHAT; CDR2 reads FQNNGV. The CDR3: CASNPTSEQYF. CDR3 nucleotide sequence: TGTGCCAGCAATCCAACCAGTGAGCAGTACTTT.

Points on this clonotype: The CDR3 does not close with the conserved phenylalanine or tryptophan, likely indicating a read error. The rearrangement links TRBV12-3 or TRBV12-4 to TRBJ2-5, with D maybe TRBD1 (6 bases). V dropped 7 bases and J dropped 8 bases, with 23 bases sitting between them. The CDR3 has 15 amino acids. Here the CDR3 reads CASIPGAGDMETQYL. The CDR3 nucleotides read TGTGCCAGCATCCCCGGGGCAGGGGACATGGAAACCCAGTACCTC.

Note on this clonotype: The missing conserved phenylalanine or tryptophan at the end of this CDR3 makes a read error likely. This chain joins TRBV14 and TRBJ1-1, with D unresolved. Germline V gene lookup returns CDR1 SGHDN and CDR2 FVKESK. This CDR3 contains 14 residues. The CDR3: CVSSFWTSGNEAFS. The CDR3 nucleotides read TGTGTCAGCAGCTTTTGGACGTCGGGAAATGAAGCTTTCTCT.

This clonotype was detected ten times or more. V gene TRBV28 combines with J gene TRBJ1-1; D not certain. The CDR3 length is 12 residues. The V gene lost 4 bases and the J gene lost 6 bases, with 9 bases spanning the gap. Germline-derived CDR1 and CDR2 are MDHEN and SYDVKM. As DNA, the CDR3 is TGTGCCAGCAGTTCCGGCCCTTCTGAAGCTTTCTTT. Its protein product is CASSSGPSEAFF.

Regarding this clonotype: This sequence may be a read error, since a much larger clone differs from it by one base. This rearrangement joins TRBV7-9 to TRBJ2-2; TRBD2 might be the D (6 bases). This CDR3 region has 14 residues. Germline V lookup: CDR1 SEHNR, CDR2 FQNEAQ (reference sequence). The CDR3: CDSSSDYRTGELFF. Here the CDR3 DNA reads TGTGACAGCAGCTCGGACTACAGAACCGGGGAGCTGTTTTTT.

Turning to this clonotype: This may be a read error: a much more frequent sequence differs by one nucleotide. V gene TRBV7-9 combines with J gene TRBJ1-5; D possibly corresponds to TRBD1 (5 bases). CDR3 length: 14 residues. Germline V gene data show CDR1 as SEHNR and CDR2 as FQNEAQ (reference sequence). In nucleotides, the CDR3 is TGTGCCAGCAGCTTAGATACGGGGGTTCAGCGCCAGCATTTT. Translation gives CASSLDTGVQRQHF.

On this clonotype: The junction does not match germline at one end; this may be a read error. The chain is built from TRBV12-3 or TRBV12-4 and TRBJ1-2; 7 nucleotides line up with TRBD1. This CDR3 has 12 amino acids. Here the CDR3 DNA reads TGTACCAGCAGGGGGACAGTAAGAGGTTACACCTTC. Encoded protein: CTSRGTVRGYTF.

As regards this clonotype: Without the conserved terminal phenylalanine or tryptophan, this CDR3 likely stems from a read error. The chain is built from TRBV29-1 and TRBJ2-2; 8 positions agree with TRBD2. CDR1 is SQVTM, CDR2 ANQGSEA, per germline. After removal of 3 bases from V and 4 bases from J, the junction contained 16 bases not matched to a gene. The CDR3 is 18 amino acids. The CDR3 region has the DNA TGCAGCGTTGACGAGGGAACTAGCGGAGAGGACGGCACCGGGGAGCTGTTTTCT. Its translation: CSVDEGTSGEDGTGELFS.